These 10 T cell receptor beta chains were all obtained from the same sample, sequenced in a study of CD8 T cells in ankylosing spondylitis. Points from the study as a whole: It appeared that ankylosing spondylitis blood was characterized by a TCR beta motif of several highly homologous variants.

No antigen has been assigned to these receptors. TCRdb ran MiXCR on the 5' RACE reads and lists one entry per CDR3 protein. The sample lists more than 650,000 distinct CDR3 sequences; 12% were seen once. Sequencing was performed on blood, either unsorted or a sorted T cell fraction (not recorded which). The receptor source for this set is a male donor with ankylosing spondylitis.

This clonotype was found a few times. The chain joins TRBV9 to TRBJ2-2; 10 bases line up with TRBD1. The V gene end was trimmed by 2 bases and the J gene end by 6 bases; junction bases not matched to a gene: 4. Germline CDR1 is SGDLS and CDR2 is YYNGEE. The CDR3 is made up of 15 amino acids. This CDR3 is CASSVRGTGAGELFF. For the CDR3, the DNA is TGTGCCAGCAGCGTTAGGGGGACAGGGGCCGGGGAGCTGTTTTTT.

This clonotype was seen a few times. The V gene is TRBV6-2 or TRBV6-3, the J gene TRBJ2-5; 9 bases match TRBD1. CDR3 length: 17 residues. CDR1 and CDR2 from the germline V gene are MNHEY and SVGEGT. The J segment lost 0 bases and the V segment lost 6 bases, leaving 11 bases of the junction unmatched. This CDR3 is CASRSFRTGAYQETQYF. In DNA form, the CDR3 reads TGTGCCAGCAGATCCTTTCGGACAGGGGCGTACCAAGAGACCCAGTACTTC.

The chain has TRBV7-9 and TRBJ1-5; TRBD1 matches at 8 bases. V shed 5 bases, J shed 5 bases, and the junction held 8 bases outside the gene matches. The germline CDR1 and CDR2 sequences are SEHNR and FQNEAQ (reference sequence). The CDR3 has 15 amino acids. The CDR3 coding sequence is TGTGCCAGCAGCCGTTCCGGGACAGGCGATCAGCCCCAGCATTTT. As protein: CASSRSGTGDQPQHF.

This clonotype came up many times. V usage is TRBV20-1 and J usage is TRBJ1-1; 7 bases are a match to TRBD1. CDR3 size: 16 residues. The V and J ends lost 2 bases and 1 base, in that order; junction bases with no gene match: 10. The germline V gene encodes CDR1 DFQATT and CDR2 SNEGSKA (reference sequence). The CDR3 sequence: CSARSTGDSPNTEAFF. The DNA for the CDR3 is TGCAGTGCTAGATCCACGGGGGACAGCCCGAACACTGAAGCTTTCTTT.

This clonotype turned up a few times. This sequence joins TRBV20-1 and TRBJ1-4; possibly TRBD1 for D (6 bases). Germline CDR1 is DFQATT and CDR2 is SNEGSKA (reference sequence). The CDR3 spans 18 residues. Trimming shortened V by 1 base and J by 8 bases, and 26 bases separated the two germline ends. CDR3 nucleotides: TGCAGTGCTAGAGGGGTTAAGGGAAGACAGGAGGCCAGGGAAAAACTGTTTTTT. It translates to CSARGVKGRQEAREKLFF.

This clonotype was detected many times. The CDR3 spells CSVVSWETQYF. The CDR3 nucleotides are TGCAGCGTTGTGTCTTGGGAGACCCAGTACTTC. V and J are TRBV29-1 and TRBJ2-5; no definite D call. V lost 4 bases to trimming and J lost 5 bases, with 8 bases between them. The CDR3 loop spans 11 amino acids. Germline lookup yields CDR1 SQVTM and CDR2 ANQGSEA.

This clonotype was detected only a few times. The chain uses TRBV10-3 and TRBJ2-2; a weak D match, TRBD1 (6 bases). Germline values: CDR1 ENHRY, CDR2 SYGVKD. The V end lost 8 bases, the J end lost 0 bases, and 13 bases lay between the germline ends. This CDR3 spans 15 amino acids. The CDR3 is CAISRDTSNTGELFF. CDR3 DNA sequence: TGTGCCATCTCTAGGGACACTTCGAACACCGGGGAGCTGTTTTTT.

The chain couples TRBV18 to TRBJ1-2, with D uncertain. Trimming pared 4 bases from V and 7 bases from J, leaving 10 bases between. This CDR3 comprises 12 residues. Germline V gene data show CDR1 as KGHSH and CDR2 as LQKENI. The CDR3 DNA sequence: TGTGCCAGCTCACTAGAAAGGTTTGGCTACACCTTC. It yields the protein CASSLERFGYTF.

This chain links TRBV4-3 with TRBJ1-6; weak D call: TRBD1 (5 bases). CDR1 LGHNA and CDR2 YSLEER come from the germline V gene. V was trimmed by 0 bases and J by 6 bases, leaving 15 bases between them. The CDR3 is made up of 17 amino acids. The DNA for the CDR3 is TGCGCCAGCAGCCAAGACGTGGCTCCGACAGTTAATTCACCCCTCCACTTT. This translates into CASSQDVAPTVNSPLHF.

The sample holds a few counts of this clonotype. V usage is TRBV7-9 and J usage is TRBJ2-3; TRBD1 matches 9 bases. V shed 5 bases, J shed 1 base, and the junction held 7 bases outside the gene matches. This CDR3 contains 16 residues. Per germline, CDR1 SEHNR and CDR2 FQNEAQ (reference sequence). The chain's CDR3 is CASSARQGVGTDTQYF. The CDR3, as DNA: TGTGCCAGCAGCGCCCGACAGGGGGTAGGCACAGATACGCAGTATTTT.